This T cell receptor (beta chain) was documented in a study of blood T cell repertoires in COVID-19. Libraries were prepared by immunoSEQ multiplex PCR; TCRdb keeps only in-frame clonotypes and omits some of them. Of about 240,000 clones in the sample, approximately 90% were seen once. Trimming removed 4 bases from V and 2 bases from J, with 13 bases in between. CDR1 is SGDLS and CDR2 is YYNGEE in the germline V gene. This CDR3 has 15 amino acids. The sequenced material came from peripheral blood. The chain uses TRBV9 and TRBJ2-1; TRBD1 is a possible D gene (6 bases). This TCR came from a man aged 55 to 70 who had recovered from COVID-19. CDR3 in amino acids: CASSLRTEPYNEQFF. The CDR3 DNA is TGTGCCAGCAGCCTTCGGACAGAGCCCTACAATGAGCAGTTCTTC.